This T cell receptor beta chain originates from a study of tumor-infiltrating lymphocytes in primary liver carcinoma. TCR beta cDNA came from around 0.5 ug total RNA, primed with a constant-region primer. Construction of TCR beta libraries relied on three successive nested multiplex PCR rounds employing slightly modified ARM-PCR. A C-beta reverse primer was combined with TRBV1-TRBV30 forward primers in the first two PCR rounds, and each round had around 11 cycles. TCRdb recomputed calls from the multiplex PCR reads with MiXCR, one row per CDR3 protein. The repertoire holds roughly 120,000 distinct CDR3 sequences, with 50% to 70% as singletons. A remark on this clonotype: The antigen remains undetermined. Likely a read error: the CDR3 ends without its conserved phenylalanine or tryptophan.

CDR1 SGHAT and CDR2 FQNNGV come from the germline V gene. The CDR3 covers 16 residues. The ends lost 10 bases at V and 2 bases at J; junction bases unmatched: 16. General study findings and limits: The top-250-clone fraction was significantly higher in tumors than in blood (p = 0.039).

The approximately 17-34 mg bulk tissue piece was not sorted before simultaneous RNA and DNA extraction. Chronic HBV infection, untreated so far, was present in the patients. This sequence was found in an older woman with primary liver carcinoma and hepatitis B virus infection. The chain employs TRBV11-2 and TRBJ2-5; 7 bases match TRBD2. Sequencing input: liver tumor tissue from sampling region 1. As for subset: tumor region T1, superior pole. CDR3 region: CANRLGSASGQETQYL. The CDR3 nucleotides are TGTGCCAACAGATTAGGATCGGCTAGCGGACAAGAGACCCAGTACCTC.